What follows are 11 T cell receptor beta chains derived from one specimen sequenced in a study of OX40 agonist ivuxolimab in advanced cancers. TCRdb keeps only in-frame clones here, not all; method: immunoSEQ multiplex PCR. This repertoire shows around 16,000 clones, about 75% found once; its top ten account for 12%. The sample was CD4+ or CD8+ T cells sorted from blood, taken in a trial of the OX40 agonist ivuxolimab. The receptors were gathered from an adult with an advanced solid tumor such as melanoma, head and neck, liver or kidney cancer.

This clone has a single count. This chain links TRBV27 with TRBJ1-2, with a possible D match to TRBD1 (5 bases). Germline CDR1 is MNHEY and CDR2 is SMNVEV (reference sequence). Trimming shortened V by 5 bases and J by 4 bases, and 20 bases separated the two germline ends. The CDR3 totals 16 residues. The DNA for the CDR3 is TGTGCCAGCAGTCTCTCTGGGGGGATTGAACTCTATGGCTACACCTTC. Amino acid sequence: CASSLSGGIELYGYTF.

The chain couples TRBV5-1 to TRBJ2-7; no clear D. CDR1 is SGHRS, CDR2 YFSETQ, per germline. The V and J ends lost 0 bases and 2 bases respectively, with 6 bases between them. The CDR3 is 13 residues long. CDR3 residues: CASSLGMTYEQYF. The CDR3 region has the DNA TGCGCCAGCAGCTTGGGAATGACCTACGAGCAGTACTTC.

The rearrangement joins TRBV19 to TRBJ2-2; the match to TRBD1 covers 7 bases. V shed 7 bases, J shed 4 bases, and the junction held 6 bases outside the gene matches. Germline CDR1 reads LNHDA; CDR2 reads SQIVND (reference sequence). The CDR3 is 14 residues long. The CDR3 region is CASIARDSTGELFF. The CDR3 DNA reads TGTGCCAGTATCGCCCGGGACAGCACCGGGGAGCTGTTTTTT.

V usage is TRBV7-8 and J usage is TRBJ2-1; 12 bases map to TRBD2. This CDR3 is built from 16 residues. CDR1 is SGHVS, CDR2 FQNEAQ, per germline. V shed 1 base, J shed 10 bases, and the junction held 8 bases outside the gene matches. The CDR3 reads CASSLDPSGGAGEQFF. CDR3 nucleotide sequence: TGTGCCAGCAGCTTAGATCCTAGCGGGGGGGCTGGGGAGCAGTTCTTC.

Only a few counts were recorded for this clone. The V gene is TRBV27, the J gene TRBJ2-7; no clear D. The CDR3 consists of 13 residues. Deletions cut 3 bases from V and 2 bases from J, with 8 bases between. Germline CDR1 reads MNHEY; CDR2 reads SMNVEV (reference sequence). The CDR3 DNA reads TGTGCCAGCAGTTTCCAAGGACCCTACGAGCAGTACTTC. Translated: CASSFQGPYEQYF.

A single count supports this clone. CDR3 region: CASSHIQGEAFF. As DNA, the CDR3 is TGCGCCAGCAGCCACATCCAGGGGGAAGCTTTCTTT. The chain employs TRBV4-1 and TRBJ1-1; tentative D call: TRBD1 (6 bases). There are 12 residues in the CDR3. Per germline, CDR1 MGHRA and CDR2 YSYEKL. The ends were cut back, 3 bases at V and 8 bases at J, with 10 bases in the middle.

The genes are TRBV9 and TRBJ1-6; TRBD1 is a possible D gene (5 bases). CDR1 SGDLS and CDR2 YYNGEE come from the germline V gene. CDR3 length: 17 residues. V lost 4 bases and J lost 6, with 20 bases in between. Written as DNA, the CDR3 is TGTGCCAGCAGCACCTCTAGTGGGGGAGTGGGTAATTCACCCCTCCACTTT. Translated, it gives CASSTSSGGVGNSPLHF.

The chain employs TRBV11-3 and TRBJ2-7; possible D gene TRBD1, 5 bases. Trimming left V 2 bases short and J 5 bases short, with 19 bases between. The CDR3 is made up of 16 amino acids. Germline assignment: CDR1 SGHNT and CDR2 YENEEA. CDR3 protein: CASSLHEMAGHNEQYF. The CDR3 nucleotides read TGTGCCAGCAGCTTACACGAAATGGCAGGGCACAACGAGCAGTACTTC.

This clone has only one observation. The chain combines TRBV7-6 with TRBJ2-1, with D unclear. This CDR3 spans 13 amino acids. CDR1 is SGHVS, CDR2 FNYEAQ, per germline. V was trimmed by 5 bases and J by 3 bases, leaving 8 bases between them. The CDR3 DNA reads as TGTGCCAGCAGCATTATCAGCTACAATGAGCAGTTCTTC. Translating gives CASSIISYNEQFF.

The V and J genes are TRBV6-6 and TRBJ2-7, with TRBD1 matching over 10 bases. Germline-derived CDR1 and CDR2 are MNHNY and SVGAGI (reference sequence). V lost 4 bases and J lost 3; bases outside the gene matches: 6. The CDR3 is 15 amino acids. This CDR3 reads CASSSDRGLVYEQYF. The CDR3 nucleotides read TGTGCCAGCAGTTCCGACAGGGGGCTTGTCTACGAGCAGTACTTC.

In its sample, this clone was seen once. The V gene is TRBV7-2, the J gene TRBJ1-2; possible D gene TRBD1, 5 bases. From germline, CDR1 is SGHTA and CDR2 FQGNSA. The CDR3 sequence is 13 residues long. V lost 6 bases and J lost 8, with 16 bases in between. The CDR3 spells CASRGGLSPGYTF. The CDR3, as DNA: TGTGCCAGCAGGGGGGGTCTCTCCCCCGGCTACACCTTC.